This is a list of T cell receptor beta chains from one sample in a study of circulating CD8 cells and anti-PD-1 response in melanoma. One entry per CDR3 protein, called by TCRdb with MiXCR from the reads. The data show around 1,000 distinct CDR3 sequences, 9.7% seen once. This specimen consisted of CD8+ T cells from PBMCs, obtained at baseline or after one month of anti-PD-1 therapy (not recorded which). The receptor source for this set is a human donor with melanoma. Each CDR3 is given with its conserved first and last residue. D genes are given only for firm matches. For some rows the clone size is stated as once, few or many, or as a class when expanded; others skip it.

TRBV3-1	medium-sized	14	TRBJ2-1	-	CASSQDEGYNEQFF	TGTGCCAGCAGCCAAGATGAGGGCTACAATGAGCAGTTCTTC
TRBV4-2	medium-sized	18	TRBJ2-5	TRBD2	CASSQPGFTSGVQETQYF	TGTGCCAGCAGCCAACCCGGCTTTACTAGCGGGGTACAAGAGACCCAGTACTTC
TRBV5-8	large	14	TRBJ2-2	-	CASSLEGSTGELFF	TGTGCCAGCAGCTTGGAAGGCTCCACCGGGGAGCTGTTTTTT
TRBV28	medium-sized	15	TRBJ2-3	TRBD2	CASTLVAGGTDTQYF	TGTGCCAGCACCTTAGTGGCGGGGGGCACAGATACGCAGTATTTT
TRBV15	-	16	TRBJ2-7	-	CATSRGTAGPWVEQYF	TGTGCCACCAGCAGGGGAACTGCGGGACCCTGGGTTGAGCAGTACTTC
TRBV19	-	14	TRBJ2-1	-	CASSSLASYNEQFF	TGTGCCAGTAGTAGCCTAGCGTCTTACAATGAGCAGTTCTTC
TRBV19	medium-sized	15	TRBJ2-1	TRBD2	CASSKLAGGPNEQFF	TGTGCCAGTAGTAAACTAGCGGGGGGGCCAAATGAGCAGTTCTTC
TRBV27	medium-sized	15	TRBJ2-1	TRBD2	CASSSSGGTFNEQFF	TGTGCCAGCAGCTCTAGCGGGGGGACTTTCAATGAGCAGTTCTTC
TRBV5-4	large	13	TRBJ1-5	-	CASSLGSNQPQHF	TGTGCCAGCAGCTTAGGCAGCAATCAGCCCCAGCATTTT
TRBV28	medium-sized	15	TRBJ2-5	TRBD1	CASSLPYRGQETQYF	TGTGCCAGCAGTTTACCTTACAGGGGTCAAGAGACCCAGTACTTC
TRBV12-3/TRBV12-4	medium-sized	16	TRBJ1-2	-	CASRPPTGLSNYGYTF	TGTGCCAGCAGGCCACCCACAGGGCTTTCTAACTATGGCTACACCTTC